This entry lists 18 T cell receptor beta chains sequenced from one sample in a study of cytomegalovirus exposure and HLA in healthy donors. In the PCR, 60 Vbeta and 13 Jbeta primers were used. Clones were sequenced by immunoSEQ multiplex PCR, and TCRdb holds only the in-frame ones, with some missing. The table records approximately 220,000 clones, over 80% of them present only once. Sequencing was done on a sample of PBMCs. These TCRs come from a boy younger than 10 in good health and CMV-seronegative.

For this clone: Other DNA sequences in the same sample also yield this CDR3. V is TRBV27 and J is TRBJ2-1; TRBD2 matches at 8 bases. The CDR3 is 15 amino acids. Germline trimming cut 2 bases from V and 0 bases from J; bases unmatched to any gene: 0. Germline CDR1 is MNHEY and CDR2 is SMNVEV (reference sequence). This CDR3 reads CASSLSGSSYNEQFF. The CDR3 DNA reads TGTGCCAGCAGTTTAAGCGGGAGCTCCTACAATGAGCAGTTCTTC.

This chain joins TRBV6-6 and TRBJ1-1; 11 bases are shared with TRBD1. This CDR3 region has 15 residues. With 4 bases clipped from V and 5 bases from J, the junction kept 6 bases outside the gene matches. Germline V gene lookup returns CDR1 MNHNY and CDR2 SVGAGI (reference sequence). The CDR3 region is CASSSGQGARTEAFF. The CDR3 nucleotides read TGTGCCAGCAGTTCCGGACAGGGGGCACGGACTGAAGCTTTCTTT.

The chain couples TRBV14 to TRBJ2-5, with D maybe TRBD2 (5 bases). Germline CDR1 and CDR2: SGHDN and FVKESK. Deletions cut 5 bases from V and 5 bases from J, with 9 bases between. This CDR3 region has 12 residues. CDR3 nucleotides: TGTGCCAGCAGCTCCGGCGGGGAGACCCAGTACTTC. Residues: CASSSGGETQYF. Complete variable domain (other parts from reference TRBV14 and TRBJ2-5): EAGVTQFPSHSVIEKGQTVTLRCDPISGHDNLYWYRRVMGKEIKFLLHFVKESKQDESGMPNNRFLAERTGGTYSTLKVQPAELEDSGVYFCASSSGGETQYFGPGTRLLVL.

The J gene is TRBJ2-5, the V gene TRBV29-1; perhaps TRBD1 as D (5 bases). The germline V and J ends were trimmed by 4 bases and 5 bases, with 14 bases remaining between them. CDR1 is SQVTM and CDR2 is ANQGSEA in the germline V gene. The CDR3 runs to 13 residues. The chain's CDR3 is CSVVGQGKETQYF. Here the CDR3 DNA reads TGCAGCGTTGTTGGGCAGGGAAAGGAGACCCAGTACTTC.

This clone came up once. The V gene is TRBV19, the J gene TRBJ1-5; 12 bases match TRBD1. CDR3 size: 15 residues. The germline V gene has CDR1 LNHDA and CDR2 SQIVND (reference sequence). The J segment lost 6 bases and the V segment lost 7 bases, leaving 7 bases of the junction unmatched. The chain's CDR3 is CASIGTGGRGQPQHF. In DNA, the CDR3 is TGTGCCAGTATCGGGACAGGGGGCAGGGGTCAGCCCCAGCATTTT.

The chain couples TRBV7-9 to TRBJ1-1; D perhaps matches TRBD1 (6 bases). CDR1 and CDR2 (germline): SEHNR, FQNEAQ (reference sequence). Deletions cut 3 bases from V and 0 bases from J, with 11 bases between. CDR3 size: 15 residues. DNA for the CDR3: TGTGCCAGCAGCTTGATAGGACAGCTGAACACTGAAGCTTTCTTT. The encoded protein is CASSLIGQLNTEAFF.

The V gene is TRBV29-1, the J gene TRBJ1-2; TRBD1 is a possible D gene (6 bases). Per germline, CDR1 SQVTM and CDR2 ANQGSEA. Trimming shortened V by 1 base and J by 0 bases, and 9 bases separated the two germline ends. This CDR3 comprises 14 residues. The DNA for the CDR3 is TGCAGCGTTGAAGTTCGGACAGCTAACTATGGCTACACCTTC. Its protein product is CSVEVRTANYGYTF. The full variable domain, its missing parts supplied by reference TRBV29-1 and TRBJ1-2, is SAVISQKPSRDICQRGTSLTIQCQVDSQVTMMFWYRQQPGQSLTLIATANQGSEATYESGFVIDKFPISRPNLTFSTLTVSNMSPEDSSIYLCSVEVRTANYGYTFGSGTRLTVV.

The V call is TRBV30, the J call TRBJ2-3; 11 bases match TRBD2. CDR1 and CDR2 from the germline V gene are GTSNPN and SVGIG (reference sequence). V lost 5 bases and J lost 4; bases outside the gene matches: 8. The CDR3 runs 15 residues. The CDR3 DNA sequence: TGTGCCTGGGCCCTAGCGGGGGGTGGGGCAGATACGCAGTATTTT. Translated: CAWALAGGGADTQYF.

V is TRBV11-2 and J is TRBJ1-4; D not certain. From germline, CDR1 is SGHAT and CDR2 FQNNGV. This CDR3 is built from 15 residues. V lost 0 bases and J 7 bases, leaving 12 bases between the germline ends. The CDR3 bases are TGTGCCAGCAGCTTAGATGGAGGGAATGCTGAAAAACTGTTTTTT. Protein sequence: CASSLDGGNAEKLFF.

Note on this clone: Compared with germline, one end of the junction differs, possibly owing to a read error. The same CDR3 arises from other DNA sequences in this sample as well. The chain uses TRBV6-5 and TRBJ1-6, with 8 positions matching TRBD1. The CDR3 extends over 15 amino acids. Germline V gene lookup returns CDR1 MNHEY and CDR2 SVGAGI. This chain's CDR3 is CASSYSGTGDSPLHF. The CDR3 bases are TGTGCCAGCAGTTACTCCGGGACAGGAGACTCACCTCTCCACTTT.

This clone was counted once. CDR3 coding DNA: TGTGCCAGCAGCTTAGAAGTGGGGGGAGGGGCTGAAGCTTTCTTT. It translates to CASSLEVGGGAEAFF. The rearrangement links TRBV7-2 to TRBJ1-1, with D perhaps matching TRBD1 (5 bases). V was cut by 1 base and J by 6 bases, with 15 bases left in between. Germline V CDR1 and CDR2: SGHTA, FQGNSA. CDR3 length equals 15 residues.

The chain has TRBV13 and TRBJ2-7; D remains ambiguous. The CDR3 covers 11 residues. The germline V gene encodes CDR1 PRHDT and CDR2 FYEKMQ (reference sequence). V gave up 10 bases and J gave up 2 bases, with 9 bases separating them. The CDR3 DNA is TGTGCCATTGGTTCGGCCTACGAGCAGTACTTC. This gives the protein CAIGSAYEQYF.

The chain couples TRBV9 to TRBJ2-2, with 9 bases that match TRBD2. Germline V gene data show CDR1 as SGDLS and CDR2 as YYNGEE. V was clipped by 4 bases and J by 0 bases; unmatched bases: 16. This CDR3 is 20 amino acids long. CDR3: CASSPDFRTSALANTGELFF. The DNA for the CDR3 is TGTGCCAGCAGCCCCGATTTTCGGACTAGCGCCCTCGCGAACACCGGGGAGCTGTTTTTT.

V is TRBV7-2 and J is TRBJ2-1, with TRBD2 matching over 9 bases. This CDR3 contains 18 residues. The V and J ends lost 1 base and 3 bases, in that order; junction bases with no gene match: 10. Germline CDR1 and CDR2: SGHTA and FQGNSA. The CDR3 region has the DNA TGTGCCAGCAGCTTAGTTTACGAGGCTAGCGGGATCTACAATGAGCAGTTCTTC. Residues: CASSLVYEASGIYNEQFF.

The rearrangement joins TRBV28 to TRBJ2-5; 10 bases line up with TRBD1. The V gene's germline CDR1 is MDHEN and CDR2 SYDVKM. The CDR3 runs to 17 residues. Losses at the gene ends were 7 bases for V and 2 bases for J; bases not matched to a gene: 13. In nucleotides, the CDR3 is TGTGCCAGCAATTTTCGCGCGGACAGGGGGTTTCAAGAGACCCAGTACTTC. It codes for CASNFRADRGFQETQYF.

This clone occurred once. A junction boundary mismatches the germline segment, possibly from a read error. The gene calls are TRBV25-1 and TRBJ2-7; tentatively, D is TRBD1 (5 bases). Germline CDR1 is MGHDK and CDR2 is SYGVNS. The CDR3 is 15 amino acids. CDR3 nucleotides: TGTGCCAGCAGTGAATTAAGGGGTTCGACCTACGAGCAGCACTTC. This sequence encodes CASSELRGSTYEQHF.

This chain links TRBV19 with TRBJ2-2, with 12 bases matching TRBD2. CDR1 is LNHDA, CDR2 SQIVND, per germline (reference sequence). The CDR3 consists of 17 residues. V was clipped by 2 bases and J by 4 bases; unmatched bases: 5. CDR3 DNA sequence: TGTGCCAGTAGTATAACGGCTAGCGGGGGGGTCACCGGGGAGCTGTTTTTT. This encodes CASSITASGGVTGELFF.

This clone was seen a few times. The chain recombines TRBV15 with TRBJ1-2, with D perhaps TRBD1 (5 bases). V gave up 5 bases and J gave up 4 bases, with 14 bases separating them. The germline gives CDR1 LNHNV, CDR2 YYDKDF (reference sequence). The CDR3 covers 14 residues. The CDR3 protein is CATSAGIPGYGYTF. Written as DNA, the CDR3 is TGTGCCACCAGCGCAGGGATCCCGGGCTATGGCTACACCTTC. Drawing the rest from reference TRBV15 and TRBJ1-2, the complete variable domain is DAMVIQNPRYQVTQFGKPVTLSCSQTLNHNVMYWYQQKSSQAPKLLFHYYDKDFNNEADTPDNFQSRRPNTSFCFLDIRSPGLGDTAMYLCATSAGIPGYGYTFGSGTRLTVV.